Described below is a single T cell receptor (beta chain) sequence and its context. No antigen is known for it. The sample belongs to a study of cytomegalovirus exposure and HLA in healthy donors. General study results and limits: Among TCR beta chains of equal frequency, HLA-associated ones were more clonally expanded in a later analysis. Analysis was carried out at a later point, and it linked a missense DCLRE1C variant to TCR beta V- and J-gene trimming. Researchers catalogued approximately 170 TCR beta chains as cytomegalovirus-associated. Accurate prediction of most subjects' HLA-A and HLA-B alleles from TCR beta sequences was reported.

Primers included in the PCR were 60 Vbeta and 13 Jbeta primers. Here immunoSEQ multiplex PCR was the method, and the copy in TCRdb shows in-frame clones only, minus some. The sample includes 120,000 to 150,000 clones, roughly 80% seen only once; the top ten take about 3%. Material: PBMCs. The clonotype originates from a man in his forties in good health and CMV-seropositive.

The CDR3: CASSLYRVHEQYF. CDR3 bases: TGTGCCAGCAGCCTATACAGGGTCCACGAGCAGTACTTC. The rearrangement links TRBV13 to TRBJ2-7, with TRBD1 as a possible D gene (6 bases). This CDR3 comprises 13 residues. Per the germline V gene, CDR1 is PRHDT and CDR2 is FYEKMQ (reference sequence). Trimming took off 5 bases at V and 5 bases at J, with 13 bases between the two ends.